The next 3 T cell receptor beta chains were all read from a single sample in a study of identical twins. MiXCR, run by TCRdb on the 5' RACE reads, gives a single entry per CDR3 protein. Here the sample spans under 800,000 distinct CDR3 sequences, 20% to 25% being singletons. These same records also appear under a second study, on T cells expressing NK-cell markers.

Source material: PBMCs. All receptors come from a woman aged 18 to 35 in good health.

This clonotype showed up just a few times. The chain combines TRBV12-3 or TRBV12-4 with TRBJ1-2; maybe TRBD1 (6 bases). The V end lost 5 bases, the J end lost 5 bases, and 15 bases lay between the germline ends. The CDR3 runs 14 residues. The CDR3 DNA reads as TGTGCCAGCAGTCTGGTAGGGGGGGGATATGGCTACACCTTC. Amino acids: CASSLVGGGYGYTF.

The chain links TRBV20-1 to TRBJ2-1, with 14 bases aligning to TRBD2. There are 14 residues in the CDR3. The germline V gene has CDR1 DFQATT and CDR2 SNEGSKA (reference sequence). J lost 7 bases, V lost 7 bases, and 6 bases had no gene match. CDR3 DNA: TGCAGTGGCCGACTAGCGGGGGGGCCGAATGAGCAGTTCTTC. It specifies CSGRLAGGPNEQFF.

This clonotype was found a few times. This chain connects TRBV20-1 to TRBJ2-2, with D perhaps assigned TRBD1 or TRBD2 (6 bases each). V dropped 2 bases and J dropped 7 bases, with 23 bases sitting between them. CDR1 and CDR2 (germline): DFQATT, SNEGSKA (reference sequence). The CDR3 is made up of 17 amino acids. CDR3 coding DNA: TGCAGTGCTAGATCCACCACAGGGAGGTTGTTAGGCGGGGAGCTGTTTTTT. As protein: CSARSTTGRLLGGELFF.